The 18 T cell receptor beta chains reported below all come from one sample, sequenced in a study of OX40 agonist ivuxolimab in advanced cancers. Libraries were prepared by immunoSEQ multiplex PCR; TCRdb keeps only in-frame clonotypes and omits some of them. The sample carries tens of thousands of clones, approximately 91% recorded once. This specimen consisted of CD4+ or CD8+ T cells sorted from blood, obtained in a trial of the OX40 agonist ivuxolimab. The source is an adult with an advanced solid tumor such as melanoma, head and neck, liver or kidney cancer.

The chain has TRBV27 and TRBJ2-2; no firm D call. Germline CDR1 MNHEY, CDR2 SMNVEV (reference sequence). This CDR3 has 12 amino acids. Trimming cost V 6 bases and J 5 bases, with 7 bases left between them. The CDR3 DNA sequence: TGTGCCAGCAGGCAGGAAACCGGGGAGCTGTTTTTT. Translated: CASRQETGELFF.

V usage is TRBV10-3 and J usage is TRBJ2-1, with a weak D call TRBD2 (5 bases). This CDR3 comprises 14 residues. V lost 2 bases to trimming and J lost 5 bases, with 10 bases between them. Germline CDR1 and CDR2: ENHRY and SYGVKD. For the CDR3, the DNA is TGTGCCATCAGTGAGAATTCCGGGGACAATGAGCAGTTCTTC. Translation gives CAISENSGDNEQFF.

This chain links TRBV29-1 with TRBJ2-2; TRBD2 aligns across 9 bases. The trim removed 4 bases at V and 11 bases at J, leaving 8 bases unmatched. Germline CDR1 reads SQVTM; CDR2 reads ANQGSEA. The CDR3 runs 13 residues. CDR3 nucleotides: TGCAGCGTTGGGCTAGCGGGGAACTCCGAGCTGTTTTTT. Translating it yields CSVGLAGNSELFF.

V gene TRBV10-2 combines with J gene TRBJ1-1; 7 nucleotides line up with TRBD1. This CDR3 contains 16 residues. With 0 bases clipped from V and 4 bases from J, the junction kept 8 bases outside the gene matches. Germline V gene data show CDR1 as WSHSY and CDR2 as SAAADI. The CDR3 region is CASSESGTALGTEAFF. CDR3 nucleotides: TGCGCCAGCAGTGAGTCCGGGACAGCCTTAGGCACTGAAGCTTTCTTT.

This clone was picked up a small number of times. The V call is TRBV11-3, the J call TRBJ2-1; 7 bases fit TRBD2. CDR3 length: 17 residues. V was pared by 3 bases and J by 3 bases, with 11 bases of the junction left unmatched. Germline CDR1 SGHNT, CDR2 YENEEA. The CDR3 DNA reads TGTGCCAGCAGCTTGGGGGATGGGGCGGGGGTCTACAATGAGCAGTTCTTC. Translating it yields CASSLGDGAGVYNEQFF.

This sequence joins TRBV25-1 and TRBJ2-5; no clear D. The CDR3 covers 14 residues. V lost 4 bases, J lost 0 bases, and 9 bases lay in between. From germline, CDR1 is MGHDK and CDR2 SYGVNS. CDR3 residues: CASSGTVYQETQYF. The DNA of the CDR3 is TGTGCCAGCAGTGGGACCGTGTACCAAGAGACCCAGTACTTC.

As to this clone: In the same sample, other DNA sequences code for this CDR3. The J gene is TRBJ2-7, the V gene TRBV27, with 7 nucleotides matching TRBD2. The CDR3 covers 13 residues. With 3 bases clipped from V and 6 bases from J, the junction kept 5 bases outside the gene matches. Germline lookup yields CDR1 MNHEY and CDR2 SMNVEV (reference sequence). The CDR3 reads CASSLGGVGEQYF. In DNA form, the CDR3 reads TGTGCCAGCAGTTTGGGGGGGGTTGGCGAGCAGTACTTC.

The rearrangement uses TRBV6-1 and TRBJ1-2; no definite D call. CDR1 MNHNS and CDR2 SASEGT come from the germline V gene. This CDR3 has 11 residues. V was cut by 6 bases and J by 2 bases, with 4 bases left in between. The CDR3 region has the DNA TGTGCCAGCAGACAGAACTATGGCTACACCTTC. Residues: CASRQNYGYTF.

This rearrangement joins TRBV18 to TRBJ1-6; unclear D gene. CDR3 length: 16 residues. The V end lost 2 bases, the J end lost 5 bases, and 13 bases lay between the germline ends. Germline V gene sequence: CDR1 KGHSH, CDR2 LQKENI. The CDR3 loop is CASSPRGNDHNSPLHF. DNA for the CDR3: TGTGCCAGCTCACCAAGAGGGAATGATCATAATTCACCCCTCCACTTT.

J is TRBJ2-3 and V is TRBV7-2, with D tentatively TRBD1 (6 bases). CDR1 is SGHTA, CDR2 FQGNSA, per germline. There are 16 residues in the CDR3. V lost 0 bases and J lost 2, with 12 bases in between. DNA of the CDR3: TGTGCCAGCAGCTTAGCTCCGGGACAACTCACAGATACGCAGTATTTT. This codes for CASSLAPGQLTDTQYF.

J is TRBJ2-4 and V is TRBV28, with 7 bases identical to TRBD1. J gave up 4 bases and V 5 bases, and 11 bases lay outside the gene matches. The CDR3 is 16 residues long. Germline CDR1 is MDHEN and CDR2 is SYDVKM. The CDR3 region is CASSPRDSVNKNIQYF. CDR3 DNA: TGTGCCAGCAGTCCTCGGGACAGCGTTAATAAAAACATTCAGTACTTC.

This chain links TRBV7-6 with TRBJ2-3, with TRBD2 matching over 9 bases. The CDR3 is 15 residues long. V lost 5 bases, J lost 4 bases, and 7 bases stayed unmatched. CDR1 is SGHVS and CDR2 is FNYEAQ in the germline V gene. CDR3 residues: CASSMSGGTADTQYF. The CDR3 DNA reads as TGTGCCAGCAGCATGAGCGGGGGGACGGCAGATACGCAGTATTTT.

This clone was detected once. V is TRBV28 and J is TRBJ1-2; 9 bases are a match to TRBD1. V shed 6 bases and J 8 bases; nucleotides not matched to a gene: 13. The CDR3 runs to 15 residues. Germline CDR1 is MDHEN and CDR2 is SYDVKM. CDR3 nucleotide sequence: TGTGCCAGCAGCAAACAGGGGGCCAAGGTGCACGGCTACACCTTC. It specifies CASSKQGAKVHGYTF.

The chain links TRBV28 to TRBJ2-1; 8 positions match TRBD1. Germline V gene lookup returns CDR1 MDHEN and CDR2 SYDVKM. The V and J ends lost 3 bases and 8 bases, in that order; junction bases with no gene match: 6. The length of the CDR3 is 14 residues. The CDR3, as DNA: TGTGCCAGCAGTTTTGAGCAGGGGGCCGATGAGCAGTTCTTC. As protein: CASSFEQGADEQFF.

The rearrangement uses TRBV9 and TRBJ2-1, with 7 positions matching TRBD2. V lost 3 bases to trimming and J lost 7 bases; unmatched junction nucleotides: 4. Germline CDR1 reads SGDLS; CDR2 reads YYNGEE. The CDR3 is 13 residues long. The CDR3 here is CASSEPGLNEQFF. CDR3 nucleotides: TGTGCCAGCAGCGAGCCGGGACTAAATGAGCAGTTCTTC.

V and J are TRBV4-2 and TRBJ2-7; no reliable D call. CDR3 length: 15 residues. Germline CDR1 is LGHNA and CDR2 is YNFKEQ. The V gene lost 0 bases and the J gene lost 1 base, with 10 bases spanning the gap. This chain's CDR3 is CASSQEGYQSYEQYF. CDR3 nucleotide sequence: TGTGCCAGCAGCCAAGAGGGTTATCAGTCCTACGAGCAGTACTTC.

The chain combines TRBV28 with TRBJ2-3; D perhaps matches TRBD2 (5 bases). The CDR3 totals 14 residues. Looked up from germline, CDR1 is MDHEN and CDR2 is SYDVKM. V gave up 1 base and J gave up 6 bases, with 11 bases separating them. The DNA for the CDR3 is TGTGCCAGCAGTTTATCGGGGTCATACGATACGCAGTATTTT. Amino acid sequence: CASSLSGSYDTQYF.

This chain joins TRBV2 and TRBJ2-7; 7 nucleotides match TRBD2. With V trimmed by 1 base and J by 3 bases, 6 bases remained unmatched. The germline CDR1 and CDR2 sequences are SNHLY and FYNNEI. This CDR3 contains 15 residues. The DNA of the CDR3 is TGTGCCAGCAGTGAAGGTAGTAGCGGGCGCTACGAGCAGTACTTC. Amino acid sequence: CASSEGSSGRYEQYF.